This entry is about one TCR beta chain. Its antigen is not yet known. Per-base quality was not reported, and no clone a single base away is much larger than it. CDR1 is given as LNHDA and CDR2 as SQIVND, both from the germline V gene (reference sequence). V is clipped by 3 bases and J by 2 bases, and the sequence between their germline boundaries is 12 bases long. Counted from cysteine to phenylalanine, this CDR3 has 15 amino acids. The read is trimmed to its CDR3 DNA, 45 bases read in frame from base 1. The CDR3 regions of human TCRbeta chains were analyzed by immunosequencing. On the authors' methods: TCRs in the repertoires were compared against a reference library of SARS-CoV-2-specific TCRs that had been generated with the MIRA antigen-specificity platform. Breadth was defined as the fraction of unique TCRs that were SARS-CoV-2-associated, and depth was defined as the fraction of total T cells that were SARS-CoV-2-associated. Using the MIRA data, each spike-specific TCR was mapped to the spike region that the TCR reacts to and placed in a CD4 or CD8 class. Log10-transformed breadth and depth values were compared by one-way ANOVA with Sidak's multiple comparisons tests. What TCRdb holds here is the immuneACCESS table cut down to in-frame rearrangements. Part of the clones is not present; checked against another copy, under half of the missing clones reflect an unresolved V gene, and the others are unexplained. The D gene and trimming were derived from the DNA, and the V and J assignments and clone size from that table. The sample table holds 170,000 or so clones, of which approximately 92% were seen once. The ten largest account for 1% of the sample.

According to the study, the label for this sample's time point signals: about 28 days (+/-7) after the second vaccine dose. The treatment or condition label corresponds to: meningococcal conjugate vaccine given as trial control. Vaccinee samples were obtained from the UK trials COV001 and COV002, which included a single-blind randomized controlled phase 2/3 trial of AZD1222 (ChAdOx1 nCoV-19) in healthy adults. For TCRbeta chain sequencing, PBMC samples from trial participants were taken at day 0 and at day 28 after the second dose. This sample was included in a study of T cell responses to AZD1222 COVID-19 vaccine (dated by TCRdb to the early 2020s). With respect to the entire study: TCR sequencing covered 233 trial participants: around 210 given two doses of AZD1222 and 26 given two doses of MenACWY control vaccine. Trial participants were enrolled by age into subgroups of 18-55, 56-69 and 70-plus years, and around 140, 26 and 57 TCR-sequenced participants, respectively, were included in these subgroups. What the study reported, not specific to this receptor: Reportedly, almost half of the unique spike-specific TCRs recognized epitopes lying outside the regions that are mutated in the B.1.351 and B.1.1.7 variants. In the small 56-69-year group, the increase in depth fell short of significance, most likely because of low power. Because no day 14 peak-response samples were available, the repertoires could be characterized only after the peak T cell response. Most participants were white British and females outnumbered males, and the authors suggested that clonal diversity may have been underestimated. After two AZD1222 doses, spike-specific TCR breadth and depth were significantly higher than at day 0 and than in MenACWY recipients. The vaccine-associated CD4 TCRs covered the entire spike protein, and the dominant responses fell in regions 160-218 and 743-854. Conclusions about previously exposed vaccinees are limited because only six or seven AZD1222 recipients were SARS-CoV-2 seropositive at baseline.

Sequencing used peripheral blood, obtained 28 days after the second dose of the MenACWY control vaccine. This receptor was taken from an adult who received the MenACWY meningococcal vaccine as a control. The chain is made from TRBV19 and TRBJ2-3; no D gene call is confident. Here the CDR3 is given as CASSISGNPTDTQYF. The sequenced DNA: TGTGCCAGTAGTATCTCCGGCAACCCCACAGATACGCAGTATTTT.